This TCR beta chain is drawn from a study of cytomegalovirus exposure and HLA in healthy donors. The CDR3 length is 15 residues. Looked up from germline, CDR1 is SGHNT and CDR2 is YYREEE (reference sequence). V gave up 2 bases and J gave up 5 bases, with 17 bases separating them. Vbeta (60) and Jbeta (13) primers were used in the PCR. TCRdb's table, derived via immunoSEQ multiplex PCR, lists solely in-frame clones and lacks some. The table shows about 160,000 clones, with around 83% occurring only once. The sequenced material came from PBMCs. This sequence joins TRBV5-4 and TRBJ2-7; D is possibly TRBD2 (6 bases). The sequence was collected from a man aged 18 to 35 in good health and CMV-seropositive. CDR3 region: CASSFNGGGIDEQYF. For the CDR3, the DNA is TGTGCCAGCAGCTTTAACGGTGGAGGGATCGACGAGCAGTACTTC.